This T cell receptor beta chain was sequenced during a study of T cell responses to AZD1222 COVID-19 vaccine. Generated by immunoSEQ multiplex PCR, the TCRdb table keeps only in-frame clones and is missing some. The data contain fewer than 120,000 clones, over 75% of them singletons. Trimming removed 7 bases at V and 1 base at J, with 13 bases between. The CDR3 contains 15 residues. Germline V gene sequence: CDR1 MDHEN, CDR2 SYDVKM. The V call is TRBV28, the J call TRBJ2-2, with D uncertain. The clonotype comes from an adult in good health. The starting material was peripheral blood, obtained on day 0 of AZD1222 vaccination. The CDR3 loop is CASTPPLLNTGELFF. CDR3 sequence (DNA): TGTGCCAGCACCCCTCCACTCTTGAACACCGGGGAGCTGTTTTTT.